This T cell receptor (beta chain) appears in the sequencing data of a study of shared clonotypes between healthy human individuals. Generated by immunoSEQ multiplex PCR, the TCRdb table keeps only in-frame clones and is missing some. The sample contains roughly 2.6 million clones, more than 90% of which appear only once. This CDR3 is built from 16 residues. Germline assignment: CDR1 SNHLY and CDR2 FYNNEI. V dropped 6 bases and J dropped 7; count of bases not matched to a gene: 13. This TCR was recovered from a man aged 18 to 35 in good health. The chain has TRBV2 and TRBJ2-5, with TRBD2 identical over 11 bases. The sequenced sample was naive CD4+ T cells sorted from blood. This sample's subset: CD45RA+ positively selected. CDR3 protein: CASRGGTSGPRGTQYF. DNA of the CDR3: TGTGCCAGCAGGGGGGGGACTAGCGGTCCCCGGGGGACCCAGTACTTC.